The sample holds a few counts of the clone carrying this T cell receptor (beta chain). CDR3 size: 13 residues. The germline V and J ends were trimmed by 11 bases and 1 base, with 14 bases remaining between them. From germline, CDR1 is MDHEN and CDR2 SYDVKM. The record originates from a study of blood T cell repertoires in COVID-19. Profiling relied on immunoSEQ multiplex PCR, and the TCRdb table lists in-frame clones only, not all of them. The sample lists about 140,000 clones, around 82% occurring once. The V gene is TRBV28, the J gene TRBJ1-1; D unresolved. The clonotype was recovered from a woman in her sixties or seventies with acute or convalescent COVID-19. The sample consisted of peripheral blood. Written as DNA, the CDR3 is TGTGCCTGCGGGAGGGTAGGGAACACTGAAGCTTTCTTT. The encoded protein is CACGRVGNTEAFF.